This TCR beta chain was documented in a study of tumor-infiltrating lymphocytes in primary liver carcinoma (dated by TCRdb to the late 2010s). About the investigation overall: Roughly 5 patients with histopathologically diagnosed primary liver carcinoma underwent surgical resection in China between November 2015 and March 2016. The five patients had tumors of stage T1-T3 N0M0, with maximum diameters ranging from about 4 to 11 cm. Samples yielded roughly 3.65 to 7.5 million productive TCRbeta reads; read depth did not differ significantly between tissue types. A total of 35 or so specimens from 5 patients went through TCRbeta repertoire sequencing, namely 25 tumor regions, 5 adjacent noncancerous liver tissues and 5 peripheral blood samples. Of the five patients (three men and two women, aged 30 to 69 years), four had hepatocellular carcinoma and one had combined HCC and intrahepatic cholangiocarcinoma. Reproducibility between technical replicate repertoires was high, with correlation coefficients above 0.95 and mean shared-clone rates about 0.91. Across five regions of each liver tumor, along with adjacent normal tissue and blood, the study brought together TCRbeta repertoire sequencing, expression microarrays and whole-exome sequencing.

Blood RNA was extracted from unsorted whole blood using TRIzol reagent, and germline DNA was obtained with the DNeasy Blood & Tissue kit. Patients had chronic HBV infection and were treatment-naive at sampling. About 3.7 milliliters of peripheral blood were collected into K2EDTA tubes before surgery. TCRbeta-specific cDNA was reverse-transcribed from roughly 500 ng total RNA using a constant-region primer and ProtoScript II reverse transcriptase. Three nested multiplex PCR rounds, following a slightly modified ARM-PCR procedure, were used to build the TCRbeta libraries. The first two PCR rounds used multiplex TRBV1-TRBV30 forward primers with a Cbeta reverse primer, each for around 10 cycles. Sample barcodes and Illumina adapters were added in a final 25-cycle PCR using Deep VentR polymerase. Amplicons of 200-500 bp were gel-purified with a QIAquick gel extraction kit before sequencing. TCRbeta amplicons were sequenced on an Illumina HiSeq 2500 with 250-bp paired-end reads. Concerning the study's data processing: Trimmomatic v0.33 was used to quality-trim the reads, and FLASH v1.2.11 was used to merge paired reads so that full CDR3 sequences could be recovered. MiGEC v1.2.1b assigned V, D and J germline segments to the rearranged TCRbeta sequences. Clonotype statistics and Shannon-Wiener diversity indices were computed with VDJtools v1.0.0. To reduce sampling bias, subsequent analyses other than the diversity analysis used only the 250 most abundant clonotypes in each sample. Through fastp at Q25 and MiXCR, TCRdb rebuilt clones from the public reads, retaining in-frame beta chains. One record per CDR3 amino acid sequence lists the most common genes and DNA. The V and J calls were determined by TCRdb, not by the authors. For this sample there are just over 300,000 distinct CDR3 sequences; 50% to 60% appear just once. The ten most abundant clones make up about 18% of the sample.

This clonotype was found a few times. Its antigen remains unidentified. No clone much larger than this one lies a single base away; base qualities are absent. The CDR3 has 15 amino acids, counting the end cysteine and phenylalanine. CDR3 DNA only is kept here, 45 bases in frame from base 1. The V end loses 3 bases and the J end loses 2 bases, and a stretch of 12 bases separates them. Broader findings and caveats from the paper: Because sequencing covered only the TCR beta chain and unpaired alpha chains were not captured, true repertoire diversity is likely underestimated. Pairs of tumor regions showed greater repertoire overlap (mean 36%) than tumor-adjacent pairs (about 17%) or tumor-blood pairs (around 15%), which is consistent with antigen-driven expansion. Because the samples were bulk and unsorted, CD4+ and CD8+ T cell repertoires could not be compared. The study included only four to six patients, and the authors note findings should be validated in a larger study. A significantly larger repertoire fraction was made up by the top 250 clones in tumors than in blood (p = 0.039).

This receptor chain uses TRBV12-3 or TRBV12-4 and TRBJ2-3; the D gene cannot be resolved reliably. The receptor was derived from a woman aged 25 to 39 with primary liver carcinoma and hepatitis B virus infection. The sample was peripheral blood. The CDR3: CASSLSNLPTDTQYF. The sequenced DNA: TGTGCCAGCAGTTTGAGTAACCTCCCCACAGATACGCAGTATTTT.